Sequencing of this T cell receptor beta chain was carried out in a study of blood T cell repertoires in COVID-19. V was pared by 8 bases and J by 8 bases, with 14 bases of the junction left unmatched. CDR1 and CDR2 from the germline V gene are LNHDA and SQIVND (reference sequence). The CDR3 sequence is 15 residues long. This clone is a singleton in its sample. The data were produced by immunoSEQ multiplex PCR, yet TCRdb's version contains in-frame clones alone and is incomplete. The table has about 87,000 clones, around 88% seen once. V is TRBV19 and J is TRBJ2-1; 8 nucleotides agree with TRBD1. The receptor was isolated from a human donor in a cohort sampled during active COVID-19. The source material was peripheral blood. CDR3 amino acids: CASGLTGAVFDEQFF. In nucleotides, the CDR3 is TGTGCCAGTGGTTTGACAGGGGCCGTTTTCGATGAGCAGTTCTTC. Full variable domain (outside the CDR3, taken from reference TRBV19 and TRBJ2-1): DGGITQSPKYLFRKEGQNVTLSCEQNLNHDAMYWYRQDPGQGLRLIYYSQIVNDFQKGDIAEGYSVSREKKESFPLTVTSAQKNPTAFYLCASGLTGAVFDEQFFGPGTRLTVL.